This is a list of T cell receptor beta chains from one sample in a study of CD8 T cells in Susac syndrome. TCRdb re-derived calls from the immunoSEQ multiplex PCR reads in MiXCR, one entry per CDR3 protein. The sample lists around 130,000 distinct CDR3 sequences, about 95% seen once, with 0.095% to 0.1% in the top ten. Sequencing input: CD4+ T cells from PBMCs. The source of these receptors is a human donor in good health. The CDR3 runs from the conserved cysteine through the conserved F or W. The D gene is left open where the match is weak. Clone size appears in some rows only: once, few, many, or a class for an expanded clone.

>-|TRBJ2-1|-|TRBV7-2
TGTGCCAGCAGTAGCCGAGCTGCCAAAACGTCGAGCTCCTACAATGAGCAGTTCTTC
CASSSRAAKTSSSYNEQFF
>-|TRBJ1-5|-|TRBV28
TGTGCCAGCAGTTCGGGGGATCAATCCCCCTATCAGCCCCAGCATTTT
CASSSGDQSPYQPQHF
>-|TRBJ2-2|TRBD1|TRBV30
TGTGCCTGGAGTCCACCCGGACAGGGGGGAGCCGGGGAGCTGTTTTTT
CAWSPPGQGGAGELFF
>once|TRBJ1-1|-|TRBV2
TGTGCCAGCAGTTGGAGAAGGGACCAGAACACTGAAGCTCTCTTT
CASSWRRDQNTEALF
>-|TRBJ2-7|TRBD2|TRBV7-2
TGTGCCAGCAGCTCCACTAGCGTCTCCTACGAGCAGTACTTC
CASSSTSVSYEQYF
>-|TRBJ1-2|-|TRBV5-1
TGCGCCAGCAGCTTGGGTCAGGGGAAGACCTATGGCTACACCTTC
CASSLGQGKTYGYTF
>-|TRBJ2-6|TRBD1|TRBV3-1
TGTGCCAGCAGCCTCCTAACGACAGGGGGCCGCTCTGGGGCCAACGTCCTGACTTTC
CASSLLTTGGRSGANVLTF
>-|TRBJ1-5|-|TRBV20-1
TGCAGTGCTATACCAGGCTCTCAGCCCCAGCATTTT
CSAIPGSQPQHF
>-|TRBJ2-5|-|TRBV3-1
TGTGCCAGCAGCCAAGGACCGGGAAGAGAGTCGGCCCAGTACTTC
CASSQGPGRESAQYF
>-|TRBJ2-5|-|TRBV3-1
TGTGCCAGCAGCCAAGATAACAGCCGTCAAGAGACCCAGTACTTC
CASSQDNSRQETQYF
>-|TRBJ2-5|TRBD2|TRBV7-2
TGTGCCAGCAGCTTAGCCAATGGGCTAGCGGGAATCAAAGAGACCCAGTACTTC
CASSLANGLAGIKETQYF
>-|TRBJ2-5|-|TRBV6-6
TGTGCCAGCAGTTCCTCCGGGACCAACTTACAAGAGACCCAGTACTTC
CASSSSGTNLQETQYF
>-|TRBJ2-1|-|TRBV7-2
TGTGCCAGCAGCTTCGTCCCGGGACTTGGGTTCGAGCAGTTCTTC
CASSFVPGLGFEQFF
>-|TRBJ2-1|TRBD2|TRBV2
TGTGCCAGCAGTGAAGGATTTTCAGGACTAGCGGGGAATGAGCAGTTCTTC
CASSEGFSGLAGNEQFF
>-|TRBJ2-1|-|TRBV18
TGTGCCAGCTCACCAGGGAACAATGAGCAGTTCTTC
CASSPGNNEQFF
>-|TRBJ1-1|-|TRBV12-3/TRBV12-4
TGTGCCAGCAGTTTTACGGTAGACACTGAAGCTTTCTTT
CASSFTVDTEAFF
>-|TRBJ2-3|TRBD2|TRBV20-1
TGCAGTGCTAGACCCAGCGGGAGGGCCGGGGGCACAGATACGCAGTATTTT
CSARPSGRAGGTDTQYF
>-|TRBJ1-4|-|TRBV20-1
TGCAGTGCTAGACGACAGGCTAATGAAAAACTGTTTTTT
CSARRQANEKLFF
>-|TRBJ1-1|TRBD1|TRBV29-1
TGCAGCGCACCGGAGGGGGCGAGCGACATGAACACTGAAGCTTTCTTT
CSAPEGASDMNTEAFF
>-|TRBJ2-3|-|TRBV11-2
TGTGCCAGCAGCCCCTTTGGGCCTGCCCATACGCAGTATTTT
CASSPFGPAHTQYF
>-|TRBJ2-1|TRBD2|TRBV19
TGTGCCAGTAGTTCGGGGACTAGCGGGAATACTTACAATGAGCAGTTCTTC
CASSSGTSGNTYNEQFF
>-|TRBJ2-6|TRBD2|TRBV19
TGTGCCAGTAGTATATATGCCCCCCAAGCGGGAGAGTTAAAGTCTGGGGCCAACGTCCTGACTTTC
CASSIYAPQAGELKSGANVLTF
>-|TRBJ2-5|TRBD1|TRBV11-2
TGTGCCAGCAGTAACTCGGGACAGCAAGAGACCCAGTACTTC
CASSNSGQQETQYF
>-|TRBJ1-1|-|TRBV7-9
TGTGCCAGCAGCTCAAATGACTTAGTGCTAGGGAAGAACACTGAAGCTTTCTTT
CASSSNDLVLGKNTEAFF
>-|TRBJ1-1|TRBD1|TRBV7-9
TGTGCCAGCAGCTTTAGGGACAGAAAAGAAGCTTTCTTT
CASSFRDRKEAFF
>-|TRBJ1-2|-|TRBV7-9
TGTGCCAGCAGCTTAGATGCCACCACCTATGGCTACACCTTC
CASSLDATTYGYTF
>-|TRBJ1-5|-|TRBV7-2
TGTGCCAGCGTCCGACAGAATAATCAGCCCCAGCATTTT
CASVRQNNQPQHF
>-|TRBJ1-5|-|TRBV29-1
TGCAGCGTTGTGTTGGGTCAGGGCGTTTATGCGGGGAATCAGCCCCAGCATTTT
CSVVLGQGVYAGNQPQHF
>-|TRBJ1-2|-|TRBV7-9
TGTGCCAGCGCTATCGGCGAGTATGGCTACACCTTC
CASAIGEYGYTF
>-|TRBJ2-7|-|TRBV7-9
TGTGCCAGCAGCTTAGTGCCTGTCGACGAGCAGTACTTC
CASSLVPVDEQYF
>-|TRBJ2-3|TRBD1|TRBV6-6
TGTGCCAGCAGTTCACCGGGACAGGGCGCAGATACGCAGTATTTT
CASSSPGQGADTQYF
>once|TRBJ2-2|TRBD1|TRBV7-2
TGTGCCAGCAGCTTCCCGGGACAGAGCACCGGGGAGCTGTTTTTT
CASSFPGQSTGELFF
>-|TRBJ2-5|TRBD2|TRBV7-9
TGTGCCAGCAGCCGATTTCTAACTAGCGGGGGGAGCGCGGAGACCCAGTACTTC
CASSRFLTSGGSAETQYF
>-|TRBJ1-1|TRBD1|TRBV29-1
TGCAGCGCTACCACAAAGGGGGCGCTTAAAGCTTTCTTT
CSATTKGALKAFF
>-|TRBJ2-7|TRBD1|TRBV20-1
TGCAGTGCTGACAGGGCTAGCTCCTACGAGCAGTACTTC
CSADRASSYEQYF
>-|TRBJ2-2|TRBD2|TRBV9
TGTGCCAGCAGCGTAGGTAGCGGGAGGTGGAGCACCGGGGAGCTGTTTTTT
CASSVGSGRWSTGELFF
>-|TRBJ2-3|-|TRBV9
TGTGCCAGCAGCGTAGTTGCGGGCACAGATACGCAGTATTTT
CASSVVAGTDTQYF
>-|TRBJ2-2|-|TRBV4-3
TGCGCCAGCAGCCAAGATAGGGGGGTTTCGGCCGGGGAGCTGTTTTTT
CASSQDRGVSAGELFF
>-|TRBJ2-3|TRBD2|TRBV9
TGTGCCAGCAGCGTAATGACTAGCGGCACAGATACGCAGTATTTT
CASSVMTSGTDTQYF
>-|TRBJ2-3|-|TRBV2
TGTGCCAGCAGTGAAATGGACAACACAGATACGCAGTATTTT
CASSEMDNTDTQYF
>-|TRBJ2-4|-|TRBV9
TGTGCCAGCAGCGTAGGGACGCTGAACATTCAGTACTTC
CASSVGTLNIQYF
>-|TRBJ2-1|-|TRBV20-1
TGCAGTGCTAGTCGGGAAAGCTCCTACAATGAGCAGTTCTTC
CSASRESSYNEQFF
>-|TRBJ1-2|-|TRBV6-5
TGTGCCAGCAGTCAGGGGACGACTGGCTACACCTTC
CASSQGTTGYTF
>-|TRBJ1-1|-|TRBV20-1
TGCAGTCCTTACGGTGGAATGAACACTGAAGCTTTCTTT
CSPYGGMNTEAFF
>-|TRBJ2-2|TRBD2|TRBV2
TGTGCCAGCAGTGGATGGGGCACTAGCGGGGGTAACACCGGGGAGCTGTTTTTT
CASSGWGTSGGNTGELFF
>-|TRBJ2-1|TRBD2|TRBV5-6
TGTGCCAGCAGCTCATCAGGGACGGGAGGGTTTGATGAGCAGTTCTTC
CASSSSGTGGFDEQFF
>once|TRBJ2-2|-|TRBV25-1
TGTGCCAGCAGCCTGGTGGACAGGAACACCGGGGAGCTGTTTTTT
CASSLVDRNTGELFF
>once|TRBJ1-4|-|TRBV5-1
TGCGCCAGCAGCTTAGCAGGAGCAACTAATGAAAAACTGTTTTTT
CASSLAGATNEKLFF
>-|TRBJ2-4|-|TRBV18
TGTGCCAGCTCACCCTCGGACGGAGCGGGAGCCAAAAACATTCAGTACTTC
CASSPSDGAGAKNIQYF
>-|TRBJ1-4|-|TRBV7-9
TGTGCCAGCAGCTTAGACGGAACAACTAATGAAAAACTGTTTTTT
CASSLDGTTNEKLFF
>-|TRBJ2-1|TRBD2|TRBV9
TGTGCCAGCAGTGAGAGCGGGAGAAGGGGCGATGAGCAGTTCTTC
CASSESGRRGDEQFF
>-|TRBJ1-1|-|TRBV5-1
TGCGCCAGCAGCTTGGAACCGGCCGAAAACACTGAAGCTTTCTTT
CASSLEPAENTEAFF
>-|TRBJ1-5|-|TRBV12-3/TRBV12-4
TGTGCCAGCAGTTTAGCAGGGCTCTTTCATCAGCCCCAGCATTTT
CASSLAGLFHQPQHF
>once|TRBJ2-6|TRBD1|TRBV27
TGTGCCAGCAGTTTATCACAGGGGTTAGGTGGGGCCAACGTCCTGACTTTC
CASSLSQGLGGANVLTF
>-|TRBJ2-7|TRBD2|TRBV5-1
TGCGCCAGCAGACAAGGACTAGCGGGGATCTACGAGCAGTACTTC
CASRQGLAGIYEQYF
>-|TRBJ2-5|-|TRBV12-3/TRBV12-4
TGTGCCAGCAGTTTGGGGGCCAGCGGCCAAGAGACCCAGTACTTC
CASSLGASGQETQYF
>-|TRBJ1-5|TRBD1|TRBV6-2/TRBV6-3
TGTGCCAGCAGTACCAGTCCGGGACAGGGATATCAGCCCCAGCATTTT
CASSTSPGQGYQPQHF